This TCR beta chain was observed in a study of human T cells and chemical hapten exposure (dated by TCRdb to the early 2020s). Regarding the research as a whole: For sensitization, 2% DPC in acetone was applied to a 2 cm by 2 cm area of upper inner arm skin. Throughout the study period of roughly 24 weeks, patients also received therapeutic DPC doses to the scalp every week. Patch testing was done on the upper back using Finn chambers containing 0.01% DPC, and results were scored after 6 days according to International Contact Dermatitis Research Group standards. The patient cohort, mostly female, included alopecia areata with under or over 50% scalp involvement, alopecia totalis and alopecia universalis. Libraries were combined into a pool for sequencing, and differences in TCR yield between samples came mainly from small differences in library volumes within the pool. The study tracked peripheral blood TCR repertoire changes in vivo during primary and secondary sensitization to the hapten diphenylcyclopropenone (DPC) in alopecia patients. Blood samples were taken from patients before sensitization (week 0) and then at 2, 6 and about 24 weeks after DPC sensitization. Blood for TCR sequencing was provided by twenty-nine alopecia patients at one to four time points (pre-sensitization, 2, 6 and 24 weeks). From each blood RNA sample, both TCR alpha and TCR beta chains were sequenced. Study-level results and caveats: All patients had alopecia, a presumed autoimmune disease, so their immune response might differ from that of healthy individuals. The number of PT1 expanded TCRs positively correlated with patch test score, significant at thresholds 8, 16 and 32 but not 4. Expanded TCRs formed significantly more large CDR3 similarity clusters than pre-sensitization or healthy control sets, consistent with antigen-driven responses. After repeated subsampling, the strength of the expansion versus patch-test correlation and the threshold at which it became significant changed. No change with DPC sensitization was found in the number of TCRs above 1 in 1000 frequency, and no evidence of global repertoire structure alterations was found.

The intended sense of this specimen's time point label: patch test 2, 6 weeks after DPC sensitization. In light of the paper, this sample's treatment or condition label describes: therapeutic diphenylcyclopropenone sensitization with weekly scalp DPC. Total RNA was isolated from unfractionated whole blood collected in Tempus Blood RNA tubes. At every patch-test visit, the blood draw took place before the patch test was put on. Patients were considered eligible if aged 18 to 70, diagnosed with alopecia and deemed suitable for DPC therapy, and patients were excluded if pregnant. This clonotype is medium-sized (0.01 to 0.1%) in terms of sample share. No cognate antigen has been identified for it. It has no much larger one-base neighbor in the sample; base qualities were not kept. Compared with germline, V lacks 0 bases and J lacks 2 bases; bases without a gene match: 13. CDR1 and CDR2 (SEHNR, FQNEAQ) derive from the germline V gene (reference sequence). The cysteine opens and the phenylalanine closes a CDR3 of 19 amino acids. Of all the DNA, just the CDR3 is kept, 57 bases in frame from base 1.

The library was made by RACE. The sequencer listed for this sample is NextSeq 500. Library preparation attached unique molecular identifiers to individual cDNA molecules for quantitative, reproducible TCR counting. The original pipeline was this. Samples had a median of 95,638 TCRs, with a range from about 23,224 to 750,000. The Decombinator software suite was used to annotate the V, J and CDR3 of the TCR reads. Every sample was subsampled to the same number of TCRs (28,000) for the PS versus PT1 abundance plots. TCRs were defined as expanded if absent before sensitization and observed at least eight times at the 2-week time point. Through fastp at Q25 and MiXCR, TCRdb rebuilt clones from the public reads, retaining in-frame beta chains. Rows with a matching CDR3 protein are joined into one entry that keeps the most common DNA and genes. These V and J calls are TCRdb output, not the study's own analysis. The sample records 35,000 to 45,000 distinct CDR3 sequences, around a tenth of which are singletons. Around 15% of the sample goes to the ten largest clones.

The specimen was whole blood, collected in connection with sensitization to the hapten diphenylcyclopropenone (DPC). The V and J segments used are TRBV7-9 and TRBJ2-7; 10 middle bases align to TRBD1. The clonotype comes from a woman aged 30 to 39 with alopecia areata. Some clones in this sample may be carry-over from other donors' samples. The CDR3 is CASSLAWALDRGNTYEQYF. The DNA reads TGTGCCAGCAGCTTAGCTTGGGCATTGGACAGGGGGAATACCTACGAGCAGTACTTC. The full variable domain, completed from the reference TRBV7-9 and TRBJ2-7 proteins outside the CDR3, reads DTGVSQNPRHKITKRGQNVTFRCDPISEHNRLYWYRQTLGQGPEFLTYFQNEAQLEKSRLLSDRFSAERPKGSFSTLEIQRTEQGDSAMYLCASSLAWALDRGNTYEQYFGPGTRLTVT.